The clone carrying this T cell receptor (beta chain) was counted a single time. Clones were sequenced by immunoSEQ multiplex PCR, and TCRdb holds only the in-frame ones, with some missing. The top ten clones hold about 5.4% of a sample with some 350,000 clones, over 75% of them seen once. The sample originates from a study of blood T cell repertoires in COVID-19. The V gene end was trimmed by 0 bases and the J gene end by 7 bases; junction bases not matched to a gene: 8. The V gene's germline CDR1 is SEHNR and CDR2 FQNEAQ (reference sequence). CDR3 length: 17 amino acids. Study members were between roughly 18 and 100 years old and lived in 20 to 25 US regions.

Sequenced material: PBMCs or T cells enriched from blood (not recorded which). The genes are TRBV7-9 and TRBJ1-6; 8 bases align to TRBD1. The TCR was taken from a woman under 40 who had recovered from COVID-19. This CDR3 reads CASSLAGGQALNSPLHF. CDR3 coding DNA: TGTGCCAGCAGCTTAGCGGGGGGACAGGCACTCAATTCACCCCTCCACTTT.